This T cell receptor beta chain was captured in a study of T cell responses to AZD1222 COVID-19 vaccine. General study findings and limits: Spike was spanned by vaccine-associated CD4 TCRs, which were dominant at 160-218 and 743-854. Among those given AZD1222, only five or six were seropositive at baseline.

The method was immunoSEQ multiplex PCR; TCRdb's version includes in-frame clones alone and lacks a portion of them. The repertoire consists of approximately 69,000 clones, with around four fifths occurring once and the leading ten covering around a quarter. Comment on this clone: The antigen is not known.

The origin of this receptor is an adult who received the AZD1222 COVID-19 vaccine. The sample in question was peripheral blood, obtained 28 days after the second AZD1222 dose.

Here the CDR3 reads CASNRDKTKNIQYF. For the CDR3, the DNA is TGTGCCAGTAATCGGGACAAAACCAAAAACATTCAGTACTTC. V is TRBV19 and J is TRBJ2-4; D might be TRBD1 (6 bases). Germline CDR1 LNHDA, CDR2 SQIVND (reference sequence). This CDR3 contains 14 residues. V was cut by 7 bases and J by 2 bases, with 12 bases left in between.